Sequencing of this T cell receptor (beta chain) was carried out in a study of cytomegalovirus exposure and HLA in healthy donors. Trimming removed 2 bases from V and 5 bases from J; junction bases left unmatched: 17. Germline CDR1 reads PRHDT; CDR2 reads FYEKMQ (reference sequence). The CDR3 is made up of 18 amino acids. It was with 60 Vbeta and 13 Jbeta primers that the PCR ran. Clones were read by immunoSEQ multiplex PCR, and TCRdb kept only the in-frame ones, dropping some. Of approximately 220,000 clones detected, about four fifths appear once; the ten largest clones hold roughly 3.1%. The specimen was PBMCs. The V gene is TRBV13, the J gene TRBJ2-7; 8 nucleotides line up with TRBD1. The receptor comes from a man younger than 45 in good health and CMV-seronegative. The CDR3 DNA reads TGTGCCAGCAGCTTACGGTCATGGGTGGACAGGGATCGTCACGAGCAGTACTTC. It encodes CASSLRSWVDRDRHEQYF.